A selection of T cell receptor beta chains follows, all from one sample in a study of T cell responses to AZD1222 COVID-19 vaccine. Clones were sequenced by immunoSEQ multiplex PCR, and TCRdb holds only the in-frame ones, with some missing. The table lists over 50,000 clones, roughly four fifths of them singletons. Sequences were derived from peripheral blood, sampled 28 days after the second AZD1222 dose. These receptors all come from an adult who received the AZD1222 COVID-19 vaccine. The CDR3 runs from the conserved cysteine through the conserved F or W. A D gene is named only where the DNA matches it firmly. Clone size is stated in some rows and not others, as once, few, many or a class when expanded.

d_call	clone_size	v_call	j_call	cdr3_aa	cdr3_nt
NA	once	TRBV7-3	TRBJ2-1	CASSLSLGNEQFF	TGTGCCAGCAGCTTAAGCCTTGGGAATGAGCAGTTCTTC
TRBD2	NA	TRBV7-9	TRBJ2-7	CASTELSGTARQYF	TGTGCCAGCACCGAACTTAGCGGGACGGCACGGCAGTACTTC
NA	NA	TRBV2	TRBJ1-5	CASRGTGSGNQPQHF	TGTGCCAGCAGAGGAACAGGGAGTGGCAATCAGCCCCAGCATTTT
NA	few	TRBV2	TRBJ2-1	CASKIRGTRGEQFF	TGTGCCAGCAAGATCCGGGGCACCCGGGGTGAGCAGTTCTTC
NA	few	TRBV6-2/TRBV6-3	TRBJ2-5	CASSYAGTGTQYF	TGTGCCAGCAGTTACGCAGGGACGGGGACCCAGTACTTC
NA	NA	TRBV7-7	TRBJ2-5	CASSLAARPGETQYF	TGTGCTAGCAGCTTAGCCGCGCGGCCGGGAGAGACCCAGTACTTC
NA	NA	TRBV9	TRBJ1-2	CASSVATNLPAGYTF	TGTGCCAGCAGCGTAGCTACAAACCTTCCAGCGGGCTACACCTTC
NA	once	TRBV19	TRBJ1-5	CASREGGAYQPQHF	TGTGCCAGTAGAGAGGGGGGGGCGTATCAGCCCCAGCATTTT
NA	once	TRBV7-2	TRBJ1-4	CASSLEAPRVGEKLFF	TGTGCCAGCAGCTTAGAAGCCCCCAGGGTCGGAGAAAAACTGTTTTTT
TRBD1	NA	TRBV27	TRBJ1-2	CASRKARTGDLFNYGYTF	TGTGCCAGCAGGAAAGCGAGGACAGGCGATCTTTTTAACTATGGCTACACCTTC
TRBD1	NA	TRBV30	TRBJ1-5	CACDRVGQPQHF	TGTGCCTGTGACAGGGTCGGTCAGCCCCAGCATTTT
TRBD1	NA	TRBV27	TRBJ1-6	CASSSMDRVNSPLHF	TGTGCCAGCAGTTCGATGGACAGGGTTAATTCACCCCTCCACTTT
TRBD2	medium-sized	TRBV6-2/TRBV6-3	TRBJ2-1	CASSYSGSGSYEQFF	TGTGCCAGCAGTTACTCGGGTAGCGGGAGCTATGAGCAGTTCTTC
TRBD1	NA	TRBV28	TRBJ1-6	CASTETGAFSPLHF	TGTGCCAGCACAGAGACAGGGGCGTTTTCACCCCTCCACTTT